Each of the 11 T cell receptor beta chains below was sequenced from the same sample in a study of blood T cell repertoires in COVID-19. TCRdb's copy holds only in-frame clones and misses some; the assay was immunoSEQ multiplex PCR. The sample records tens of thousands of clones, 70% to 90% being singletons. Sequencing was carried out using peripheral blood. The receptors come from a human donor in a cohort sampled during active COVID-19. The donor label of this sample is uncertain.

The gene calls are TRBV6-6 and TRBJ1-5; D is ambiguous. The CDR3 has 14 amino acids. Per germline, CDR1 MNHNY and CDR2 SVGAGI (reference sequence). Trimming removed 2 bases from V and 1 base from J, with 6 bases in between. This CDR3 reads CASSYPESNQPQHF. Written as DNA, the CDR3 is TGTGCCAGCAGTTACCCGGAGAGCAATCAGCCCCAGCATTTT.

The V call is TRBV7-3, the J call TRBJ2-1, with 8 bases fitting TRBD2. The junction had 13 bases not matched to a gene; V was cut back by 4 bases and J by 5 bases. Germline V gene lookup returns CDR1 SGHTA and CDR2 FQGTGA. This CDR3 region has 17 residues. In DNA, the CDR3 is TGTGCCAGCAGCTCCACCGGGGGGGCAAGAGGAAACAATGAGCAGTTCTTC. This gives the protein CASSSTGGARGNNEQFF.

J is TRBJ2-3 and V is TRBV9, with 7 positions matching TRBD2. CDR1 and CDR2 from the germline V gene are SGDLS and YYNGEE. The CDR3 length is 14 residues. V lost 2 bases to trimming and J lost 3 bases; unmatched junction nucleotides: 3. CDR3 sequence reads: CASSVGTTTDTQYF. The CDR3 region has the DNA TGTGCCAGCAGCGTGGGGACTACGACAGATACGCAGTATTTT.

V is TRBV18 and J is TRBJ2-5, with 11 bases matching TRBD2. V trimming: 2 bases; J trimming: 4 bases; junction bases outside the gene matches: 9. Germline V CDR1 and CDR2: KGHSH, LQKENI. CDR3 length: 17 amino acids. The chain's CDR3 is CASSPETSGVTGETQYF. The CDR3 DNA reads TGTGCCAGCTCACCAGAGACTAGCGGGGTCACGGGAGAGACCCAGTACTTC.

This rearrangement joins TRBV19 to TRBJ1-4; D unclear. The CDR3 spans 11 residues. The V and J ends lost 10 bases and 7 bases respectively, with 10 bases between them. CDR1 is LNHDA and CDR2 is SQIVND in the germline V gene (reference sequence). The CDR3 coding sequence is TGTGCCACTTTGAAGAGTGAAAAACTGTTTTTT. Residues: CATLKSEKLFF. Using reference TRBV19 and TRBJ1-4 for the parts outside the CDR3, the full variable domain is DGGITQSPKYLFRKEGQNVTLSCEQNLNHDAMYWYRQDPGQGLRLIYYSQIVNDFQKGDIAEGYSVSREKKESFPLTVTSAQKNPTAFYLCATLKSEKLFFGSGTQLSVL.

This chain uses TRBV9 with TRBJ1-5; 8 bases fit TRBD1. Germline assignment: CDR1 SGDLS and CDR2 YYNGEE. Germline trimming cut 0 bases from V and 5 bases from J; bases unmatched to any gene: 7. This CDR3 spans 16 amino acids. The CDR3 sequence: CASSVGSDRGDQPQHF. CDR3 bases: TGTGCCAGCAGCGTAGGATCTGACAGGGGCGATCAGCCCCAGCATTTT.

The CDR3 DNA reads TGCGCCAGCAGCTGGGACAGGGGACCGTACGAGCAGTACTTC. Protein sequence: CASSWDRGPYEQYF. The chain employs TRBV5-1 and TRBJ2-7; 10 nucleotides line up with TRBD1. The CDR3 is made up of 14 amino acids. The trim removed 3 bases at V and 4 bases at J, leaving 4 bases unmatched. Germline CDR1 and CDR2: SGHRS and YFSETQ.

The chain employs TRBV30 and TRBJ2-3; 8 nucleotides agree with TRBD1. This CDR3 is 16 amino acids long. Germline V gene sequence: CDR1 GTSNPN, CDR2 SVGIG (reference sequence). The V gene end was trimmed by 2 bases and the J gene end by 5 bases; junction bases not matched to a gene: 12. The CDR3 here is CAWSSTTRGHVDTQYF. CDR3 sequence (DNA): TGTGCCTGGAGTAGTACGACCAGGGGGCATGTAGATACGCAGTATTTT.

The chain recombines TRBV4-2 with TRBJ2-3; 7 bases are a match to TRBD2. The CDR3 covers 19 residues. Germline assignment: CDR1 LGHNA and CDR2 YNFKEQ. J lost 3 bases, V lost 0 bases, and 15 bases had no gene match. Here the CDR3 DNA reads TGTGCCAGCAGCCAAGAAATCGTTCCAAGCGGGGCCGGAACAGATACGCAGTATTTT. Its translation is CASSQEIVPSGAGTDTQYF.

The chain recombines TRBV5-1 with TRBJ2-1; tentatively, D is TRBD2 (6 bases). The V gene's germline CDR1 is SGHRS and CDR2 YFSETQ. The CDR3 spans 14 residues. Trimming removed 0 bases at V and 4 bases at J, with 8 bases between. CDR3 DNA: TGCGCCAGCAGCTTGGAAGGAGGGTACAATGAGCAGTTCTTC. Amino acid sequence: CASSLEGGYNEQFF.

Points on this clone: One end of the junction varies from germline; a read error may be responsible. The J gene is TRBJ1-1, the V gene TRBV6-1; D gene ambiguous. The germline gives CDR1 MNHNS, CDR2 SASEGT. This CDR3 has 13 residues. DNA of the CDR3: TGTGCCAGCAGGGAAGACAAGAACACTGAAGCTTTCTTT. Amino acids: CASREDKNTEAFF.